Presented here are 19 T cell receptor beta chains from one specimen sequenced in a study of cytomegalovirus exposure and HLA in healthy donors (dated by TCRdb to 2016 to 2017). Library prep was done by the immunoSEQ multiplex PCR assay. This immuneACCESS table, as held by TCRdb, lists in-frame sequences with V and J called but not all clones. Of the missing ones, under half trace to an unresolved V gene in checked studies; the others have no known cause. This sample gives 300,000 to 450,000 clones in total; around 86% of them show up just once. The ten largest make up 0.8% to 0.85% of the sample. Sequencing used PBMCs. Receptors were obtained from a woman between 18 and 30 years old in good health and CMV-seronegative.

This clone has just a few counts. The chain joins TRBV7-2 to TRBJ1-2; the match to TRBD1 covers 9 bases. Losses at the gene ends were 5 bases for V and 4 bases for J; bases not matched to a gene: 5. Germline V CDR1 and CDR2: SGHTA, FQGNSA. The CDR3 runs 14 residues. Here the CDR3 reads CASSADRGPYGYTF. CDR3 DNA sequence: TGTGCCAGCAGCGCGGACAGGGGTCCCTATGGCTACACCTTC.

This chain joins TRBV5-6 and TRBJ2-5; TRBD1 is a possible D gene (6 bases). Per germline, CDR1 SGHDT and CDR2 YYEEEE. The CDR3 length is 14 residues. The ends were cut back, 4 bases at V and 2 bases at J, with 12 bases in the middle. The chain's CDR3 is CASSQTGSQETQYF. DNA of the CDR3: TGTGCCAGCAGCCAAACAGGGTCGCAAGAGACCCAGTACTTC.

The chain couples TRBV15 to TRBJ2-5; TRBD1 aligns across 10 bases. CDR1 is LNHNV, CDR2 YYDKDF, per germline (reference sequence). The V and J ends lost 8 bases and 5 bases, in that order; junction bases with no gene match: 8. The CDR3 has 14 residues. The CDR3 region is CATRWTGGMETQYF. CDR3 sequence (DNA): TGTGCCACCCGCTGGACAGGGGGGATGGAGACCCAGTACTTC.

The count of this clone is one. The CDR3 DNA reads TGTGCCAGCAGTTTCACAGGACAGGGGCCCTACGAGCAGTACTTC. This encodes CASSFTGQGPYEQYF. This chain connects TRBV28 to TRBJ2-7; TRBD1 aligns across 9 bases. The germline CDR1 and CDR2 sequences are MDHEN and SYDVKM. V lost 3 bases to trimming and J lost 2 bases; unmatched junction nucleotides: 5. The CDR3 is 15 amino acids.

This clone showed up just a few times. The chain couples TRBV27 to TRBJ2-7; no firm D call. CDR1 and CDR2 from the germline V gene are MNHEY and SMNVEV (reference sequence). V shed 3 bases and J shed 1 base, with 13 bases lying between them. This CDR3 has 15 amino acids. The CDR3 protein is CASSFAGSLSYEQYF. The DNA of the CDR3 is TGTGCCAGCAGTTTTGCCGGTTCTTTATCCTACGAGCAGTACTTC.

The rearrangement uses TRBV23-1 and TRBJ1-1; unclear D gene. TRBV23-1 is placed among ORFs of uncertain function. CDR3 length: 14 amino acids. V lost 3 bases to trimming and J lost 0 bases, with 8 bases between them. The CDR3 reads CASSQRIMNTEAFF. DNA for the CDR3: TGCGCCAGCAGTCAGAGGATAATGAACACTGAAGCTTTCTTT.

This clone was picked up one time. This chain joins TRBV29-1 and TRBJ2-1, with 9 bases matching TRBD1. The J segment lost 12 bases and the V segment lost 4 bases, leaving 10 bases of the junction unmatched. The CDR3 consists of 13 residues. CDR1 is SQVTM, CDR2 ANQGSEA, per germline. This CDR3 is CSVVEGQGLRQFF. The CDR3 DNA reads TGCAGCGTTGTGGAGGGACAGGGTTTGAGGCAGTTCTTC.

The V call is TRBV5-4, the J call TRBJ2-2, with D perhaps matching TRBD2 (6 bases). Germline lookup yields CDR1 SGHNT and CDR2 YYREEE (reference sequence). V was trimmed by 1 base and J by 1 base, leaving 8 bases between them. There are 15 residues in the CDR3. The DNA of the CDR3 is TGTGCCAGCAGCTTGCGGGACTTGAACACCGGGGAGCTGTTTTTT. This encodes CASSLRDLNTGELFF.

The V and J genes are TRBV28 and TRBJ2-5, with TRBD1 as a possible D gene (6 bases). This CDR3 has 15 residues. Germline-derived CDR1 and CDR2 are MDHEN and SYDVKM. Trimming removed 3 bases from V and 1 base from J, with 12 bases in between. Written as DNA, the CDR3 is TGTGCCAGCAGTTTGGGGGCCGTACTCCAAGAGACCCAGTACTTC. Protein: CASSLGAVLQETQYF. The variable domain in full, completed from reference TRBV28 and TRBJ2-5, reads DVKVTQSSRYLVKRTGEKVFLECVQDMDHENMFWYRQDPGLGLRLIYFSYDVKMKEKGDIPEGYSVSREKKERFSLILESASTNQTSMYLCASSLGAVLQETQYFGPGTRLLVL.

J is TRBJ2-2 and V is TRBV30; no clear D. Trimming took 5 bases from V and 4 from J, leaving 8 bases between them. This CDR3 spans 12 amino acids. Germline V CDR1 and CDR2: GTSNPN, SVGIG (reference sequence). For the CDR3, the DNA is TGTGCCTGGTGTGGGCTCACCGGGGAGCTGTTTTTT. It is translated as CAWCGLTGELFF.

V and J are TRBV7-9 and TRBJ1-2; 7 bases align to TRBD1. J lost 2 bases, V lost 7 bases, and 19 bases had no gene match. The germline CDR1 and CDR2 sequences are SEHNR and FQNEAQ (reference sequence). This CDR3 is built from 18 residues. CDR3 sequence (DNA): TGTGCCAGCACCAAAGGACTCGGGACAGACATACCGAACTATGGCTACACCTTC. This codes for CASTKGLGTDIPNYGYTF.

This sequence joins TRBV25-1 and TRBJ2-2, with a possible D match to TRBD1 (5 bases). Germline V gene lookup returns CDR1 MGHDK and CDR2 SYGVNS. CDR3 length: 14 residues. V gave up 7 bases and J gave up 5 bases, with 14 bases separating them. Here the CDR3 reads CASTPSGITGELFF. CDR3 nucleotides: TGTGCCAGCACCCCCTCAGGGATTACCGGGGAGCTGTTTTTT.

The chain employs TRBV9 and TRBJ1-3; 7 nucleotides match TRBD1. There are 15 residues in the CDR3. V lost 3 bases, J lost 0 bases, and 3 bases stayed unmatched. Germline-derived CDR1 and CDR2 are SGDLS and YYNGEE. CDR3 amino acids: CASSADRASGNTIYF. In nucleotides, the CDR3 is TGTGCCAGCAGCGCCGACAGGGCCTCTGGAAACACCATATATTTT.

This chain joins TRBV27 and TRBJ2-3; 7 nucleotides agree with TRBD2. V gave up 3 bases and J gave up 4 bases; unmatched junction bases: 7. CDR1 and CDR2 (germline): MNHEY, SMNVEV (reference sequence). There are 15 residues in the CDR3. The CDR3 coding sequence is TGTGCCAGCAGTTTCCTAGCGGAGAAGCCAGATACGCAGTATTTT. Translating it yields CASSFLAEKPDTQYF.

In nucleotides, the CDR3 is TGTGCCAGCAGCCTCAACCCGGGACATAACTACGAGCAGTACTTC. As protein: CASSLNPGHNYEQYF. The chain is built from TRBV11-2 and TRBJ2-7; a weak D match, TRBD1 (6 bases). CDR3 size: 15 residues. The V gene's germline CDR1 is SGHAT and CDR2 FQNNGV. The V end lost 5 bases, the J end lost 3 bases, and 17 bases lay between the germline ends.

The chain couples TRBV27 to TRBJ2-1; D possibly corresponds to TRBD2 (5 bases). Germline assignment: CDR1 MNHEY and CDR2 SMNVEV (reference sequence). Trimming shortened V by 5 bases and J by 12 bases, and 20 bases separated the two germline ends. The CDR3 loop spans 14 amino acids. As DNA, the CDR3 is TGTGCCAGCAGTCTCCTAGTAGGTGGCCGGGGGCAGTTCTTC. Protein product: CASSLLVGGRGQFF.

This chain uses TRBV28 with TRBJ1-5; D may be TRBD1 (6 bases). The CDR3 is 14 residues long. V was trimmed by 6 bases and J by 0 bases, leaving 9 bases between them. CDR1 and CDR2 (germline): MDHEN, SYDVKM. The CDR3 sequence is CASSRQVSNQPQHF. The CDR3 DNA is TGTGCCAGCAGCCGACAGGTTAGCAATCAGCCCCAGCATTTT.

This clone showed up just a few times. CDR3 coding DNA: TGTGCCTGGAGTGTGAGTTTGAGGTCTGAAGCTTTCTTT. It specifies CAWSVSLRSEAFF. This chain uses TRBV30 with TRBJ1-1; D call uncertain. Trimming pared 0 bases from V and 6 bases from J, leaving 11 bases between. This CDR3 region has 13 residues. Per germline, CDR1 GTSNPN and CDR2 SVGIG (reference sequence). Full variable domain (rest looked up from reference TRBV30 and TRBJ1-1): SQTIHQWPATLVQPVGSPLSLECTVEGTSNPNLYWYRQAAGRGLQLLFYSVGIGQISSEVPQNLSASRPQDRQFILSSKKLLLSDSGFYLCAWSVSLRSEAFFGQGTRLTVV.

This rearrangement joins TRBV29-1 to TRBJ2-1; 7 positions agree with TRBD2. Germline CDR1 reads SQVTM; CDR2 reads ANQGSEA. V dropped 4 bases and J dropped 6; count of bases not matched to a gene: 12. This CDR3 has 15 amino acids. This chain's CDR3 is CSVVLGLAAPNEQFF. In DNA, the CDR3 is TGCAGCGTTGTTCTAGGGCTAGCGGCTCCCAATGAGCAGTTCTTC.